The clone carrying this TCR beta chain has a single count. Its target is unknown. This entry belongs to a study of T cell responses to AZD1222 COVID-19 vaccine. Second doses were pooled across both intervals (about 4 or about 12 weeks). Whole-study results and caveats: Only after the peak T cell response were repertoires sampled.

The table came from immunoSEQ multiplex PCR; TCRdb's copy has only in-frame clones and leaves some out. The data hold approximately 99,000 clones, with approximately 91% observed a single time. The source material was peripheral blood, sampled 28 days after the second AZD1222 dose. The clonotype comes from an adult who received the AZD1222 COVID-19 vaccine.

This chain's CDR3 is CASSVGTVNEQFF. In nucleotides, the CDR3 is TGCGCCAGCTCGGTGGGGACCGTCAATGAGCAGTTCTTC. The chain links TRBV5-1 to TRBJ2-1; D may be TRBD1 or TRBD2 (5 bases each). There are 13 residues in the CDR3. The germline V gene has CDR1 SGHRS and CDR2 YFSETQ. V was trimmed by 7 bases and J by 6 bases, leaving 14 bases between them.